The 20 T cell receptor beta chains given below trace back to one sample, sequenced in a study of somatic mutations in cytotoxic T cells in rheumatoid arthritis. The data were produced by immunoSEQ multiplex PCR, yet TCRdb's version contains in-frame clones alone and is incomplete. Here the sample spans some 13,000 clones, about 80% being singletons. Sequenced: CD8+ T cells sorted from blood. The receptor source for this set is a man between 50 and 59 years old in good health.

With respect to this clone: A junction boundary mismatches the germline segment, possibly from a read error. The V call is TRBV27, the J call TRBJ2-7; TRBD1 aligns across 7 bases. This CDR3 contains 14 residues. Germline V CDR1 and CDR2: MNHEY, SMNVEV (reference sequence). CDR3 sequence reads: CASSLGTDSCEQYF. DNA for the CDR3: TGTGCCAGCAGTTTAGGGACAGACTCCTGCGAGCAGTACTTC.

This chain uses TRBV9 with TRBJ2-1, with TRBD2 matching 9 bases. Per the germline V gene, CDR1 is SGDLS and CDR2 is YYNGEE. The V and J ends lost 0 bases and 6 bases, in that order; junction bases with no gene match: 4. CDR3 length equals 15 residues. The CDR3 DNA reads TGTGCCAGCAGCGTAGGTAGCGGGAGAGGCAATGAGCAGTTCTTC. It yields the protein CASSVGSGRGNEQFF.

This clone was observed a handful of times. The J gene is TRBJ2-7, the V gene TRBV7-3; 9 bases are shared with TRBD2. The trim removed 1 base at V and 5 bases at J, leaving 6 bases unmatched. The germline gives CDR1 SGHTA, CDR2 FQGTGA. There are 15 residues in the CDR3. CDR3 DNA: TGTGCCAGCAGCTTAATTGTAGCGGGAGTGAACGAGCAGTACTTC. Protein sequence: CASSLIVAGVNEQYF. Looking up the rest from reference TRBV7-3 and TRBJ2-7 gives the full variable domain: GAGVSQTPSNKVTEKGKYVELRCDPISGHTALYWYRQSLGQGPEFLIYFQGTGAADDSGLPNDRFFAVRPEGSVSTLKIQRTERGDSAVYLCASSLIVAGVNEQYFGPGTRLTVT.

The CDR3: CASSLAGQSHNEQFF. In DNA form, the CDR3 reads TGCGCCAGCAGCTTGGCCGGACAGTCCCACAATGAGCAGTTCTTC. The chain links TRBV5-1 to TRBJ2-1; weak D call: TRBD1 (6 bases). Per the germline V gene, CDR1 is SGHRS and CDR2 is YFSETQ. The CDR3 is 15 residues long. V dropped 0 bases and J dropped 5 bases, with 12 bases sitting between them.

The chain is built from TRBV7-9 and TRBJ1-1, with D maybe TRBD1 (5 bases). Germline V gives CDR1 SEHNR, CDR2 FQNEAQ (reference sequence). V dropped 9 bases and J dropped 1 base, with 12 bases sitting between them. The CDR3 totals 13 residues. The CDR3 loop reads CASLKTGNTEAFF. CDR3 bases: TGTGCCAGTCTCAAAACAGGGAACACTGAAGCTTTCTTT.

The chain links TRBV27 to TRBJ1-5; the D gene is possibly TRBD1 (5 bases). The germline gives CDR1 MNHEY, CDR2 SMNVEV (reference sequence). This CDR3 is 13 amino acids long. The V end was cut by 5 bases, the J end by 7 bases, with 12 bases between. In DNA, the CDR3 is TGTGCCAGCAGTCGAGGGGTTGGACAGCCCCAGCATTTT. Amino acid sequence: CASSRGVGQPQHF.

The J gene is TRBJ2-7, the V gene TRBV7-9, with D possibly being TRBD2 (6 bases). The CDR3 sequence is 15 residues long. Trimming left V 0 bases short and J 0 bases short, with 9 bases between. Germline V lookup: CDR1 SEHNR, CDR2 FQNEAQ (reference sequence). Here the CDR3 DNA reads TGTGCCAGCAGCTTAGCGCGGGGCCCCTCCTACGAGCAGTACTTC. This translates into CASSLARGPSYEQYF.

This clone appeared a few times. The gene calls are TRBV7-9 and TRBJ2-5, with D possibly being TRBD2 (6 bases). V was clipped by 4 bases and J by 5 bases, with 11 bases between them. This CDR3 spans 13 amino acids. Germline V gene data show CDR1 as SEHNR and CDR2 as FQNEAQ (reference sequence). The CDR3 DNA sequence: TGTGCCAGCAGCTCGGGACTTGACGAGACCCAGTACTTC. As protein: CASSSGLDETQYF. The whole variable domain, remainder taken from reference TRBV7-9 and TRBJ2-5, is DTGVSQNPRHKITKRGQNVTFRCDPISEHNRLYWYRQTLGQGPEFLTYFQNEAQLEKSRLLSDRFSAERPKGSFSTLEIQRTEQGDSAMYLCASSSGLDETQYFGPGTRLLVL.

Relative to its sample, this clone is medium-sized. The CDR3 loop reads CASRWTGVNTGELFF. The CDR3 DNA follows: TGTGCCAGCAGGTGGACAGGGGTTAACACCGGGGAGCTGTTTTTT. The chain uses TRBV5-6 and TRBJ2-2; 9 nucleotides match TRBD1. CDR3 length equals 15 residues. CDR1 is SGHDT, CDR2 YYEEEE, per germline. The ends lost 5 bases at V and 2 bases at J; junction bases unmatched: 4.

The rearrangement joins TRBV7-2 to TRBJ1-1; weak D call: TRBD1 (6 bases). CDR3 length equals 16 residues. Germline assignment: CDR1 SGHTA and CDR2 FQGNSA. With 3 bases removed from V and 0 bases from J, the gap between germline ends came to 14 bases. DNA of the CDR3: TGTGCCAGCAGCTTTGTCAGGACAGATTTGAACACTGAAGCTTTCTTT. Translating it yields CASSFVRTDLNTEAFF.

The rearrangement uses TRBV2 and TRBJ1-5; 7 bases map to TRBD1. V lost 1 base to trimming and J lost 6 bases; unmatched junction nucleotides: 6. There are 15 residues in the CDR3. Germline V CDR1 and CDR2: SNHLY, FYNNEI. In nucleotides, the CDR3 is TGTGCCAGCAGTGAAGAGGGGACAGCGGGTCAGCCCCAGCATTTT. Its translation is CASSEEGTAGQPQHF.

CDR3 sequence: CASSDVDRGRVLANQPQHF. Written as DNA, the CDR3 is TGTGCCAGCAGTGACGTTGACAGGGGACGCGTTTTGGCGAATCAGCCCCAGCATTTT. This rearrangement joins TRBV6-4 to TRBJ1-5; 8 nucleotides agree with TRBD1. Trimming took 2 bases from V and 4 from J; bases not matched to a gene: 16. The CDR3 totals 19 residues. Germline V gene lookup returns CDR1 MRHNA and CDR2 SNTAGT.

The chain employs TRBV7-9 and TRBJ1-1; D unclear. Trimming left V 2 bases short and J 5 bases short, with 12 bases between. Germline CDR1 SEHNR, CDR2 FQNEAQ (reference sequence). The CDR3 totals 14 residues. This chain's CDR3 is CASSLSLSGTEAFF. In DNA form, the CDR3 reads TGTGCCAGCAGCTTATCGTTATCGGGGACTGAAGCTTTCTTT.

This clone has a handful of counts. DNA for the CDR3: TGTGCCAGCAGCTCGGACAGCAATTCACCCCTCCACTTT. This gives the protein CASSSDSNSPLHF. This chain connects TRBV13 to TRBJ1-6; D may be TRBD1 (6 bases). Germline loops: CDR1 PRHDT, CDR2 FYEKMQ (reference sequence). The CDR3 extends over 13 amino acids. V was pared by 4 bases and J by 7 bases, with 8 bases between.

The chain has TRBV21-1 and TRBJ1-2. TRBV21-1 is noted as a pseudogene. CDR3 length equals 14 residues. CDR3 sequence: CASSKATRTDGYTF. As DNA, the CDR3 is TGTGCCAGCAGCAAAGCGACACGGACCGACGGCTACACCTTC.

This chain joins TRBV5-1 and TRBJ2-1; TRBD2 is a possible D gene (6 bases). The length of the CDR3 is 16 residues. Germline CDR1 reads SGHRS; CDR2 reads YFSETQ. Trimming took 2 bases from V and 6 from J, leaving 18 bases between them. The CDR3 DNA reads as TGCGCCAGCAGCTTCCCCCCCAGACTAGATCGCAATGAGCAGTTCTTC. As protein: CASSFPPRLDRNEQFF.

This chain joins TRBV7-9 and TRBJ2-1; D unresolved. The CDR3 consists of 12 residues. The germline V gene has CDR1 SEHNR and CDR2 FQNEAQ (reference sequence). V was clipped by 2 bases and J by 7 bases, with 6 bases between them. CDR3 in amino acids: CASSLSSNEQFF. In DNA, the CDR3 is TGTGCCAGCAGCTTATCCTCAAATGAGCAGTTCTTC.

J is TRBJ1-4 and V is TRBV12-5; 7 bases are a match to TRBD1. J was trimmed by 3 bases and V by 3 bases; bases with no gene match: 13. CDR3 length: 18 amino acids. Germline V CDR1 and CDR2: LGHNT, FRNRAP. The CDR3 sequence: CASGFLLTGTKANEKLFF. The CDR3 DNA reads TGTGCTAGTGGTTTTTTGTTGACAGGGACGAAAGCTAATGAAAAACTGTTTTTT.

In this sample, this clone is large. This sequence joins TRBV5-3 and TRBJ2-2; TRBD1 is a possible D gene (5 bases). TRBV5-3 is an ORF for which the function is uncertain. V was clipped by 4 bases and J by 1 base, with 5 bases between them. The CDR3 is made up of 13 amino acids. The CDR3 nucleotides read TGTGCCAGAAGCGGACAGAACACCGGGGAGCTGTTTTTT. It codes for CARSGQNTGELFF.

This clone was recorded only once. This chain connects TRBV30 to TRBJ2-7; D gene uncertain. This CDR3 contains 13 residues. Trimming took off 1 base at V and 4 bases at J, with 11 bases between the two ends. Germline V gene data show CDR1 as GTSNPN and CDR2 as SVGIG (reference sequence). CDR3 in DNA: TGTGCCTGGAGTGAATCCCTACCATACGAGCAGTACTTC. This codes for CAWSESLPYEQYF.